This entry describes one T cell receptor (beta chain). Its cognate antigen is unknown. Repertoires were generated with immunoSEQ multiplex PCR, while TCRdb's copy carries only in-frame clones and drops some. The sample lists around 99,000 clones; about nine tenths were seen once. Germline lookup yields CDR1 LGHNA and CDR2 YSLEER. The CDR3 covers 14 residues. V was shortened by 0 bases and J by 2 bases, with 8 bases between the two germline ends. This sample was taken from a study of T cell responses to AZD1222 COVID-19 vaccine. Whole-study results and caveats: Regions left unmutated in variants are reportedly the target of nearly half of spike-specific TCRs. Just a handful of AZD1222 recipients were seropositive at baseline.

The sequencing here drew on peripheral blood, taken on day 0 of AZD1222 vaccination. The rearrangement links TRBV4-3 to TRBJ2-7; D is unresolved. The source of this sequence is an adult in good health. The DNA for the CDR3 is TGCGCCAGCAGCCAAGAGAAATATACCTACGAGCAGTACTTC. Its translation is CASSQEKYTYEQYF.